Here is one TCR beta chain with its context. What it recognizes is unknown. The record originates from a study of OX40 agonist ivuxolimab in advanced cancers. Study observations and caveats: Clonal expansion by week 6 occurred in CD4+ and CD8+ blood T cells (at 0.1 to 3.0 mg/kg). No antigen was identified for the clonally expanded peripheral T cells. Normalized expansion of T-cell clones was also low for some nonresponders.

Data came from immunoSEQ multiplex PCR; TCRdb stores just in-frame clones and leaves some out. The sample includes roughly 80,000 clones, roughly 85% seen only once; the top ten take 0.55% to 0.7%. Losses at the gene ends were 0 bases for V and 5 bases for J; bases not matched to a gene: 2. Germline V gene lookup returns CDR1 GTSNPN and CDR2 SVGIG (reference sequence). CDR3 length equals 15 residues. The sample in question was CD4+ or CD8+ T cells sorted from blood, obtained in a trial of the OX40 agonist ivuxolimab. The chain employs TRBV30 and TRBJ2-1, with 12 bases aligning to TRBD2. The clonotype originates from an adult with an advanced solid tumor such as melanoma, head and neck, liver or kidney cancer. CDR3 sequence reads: CAWSVGLAGHNEQFF. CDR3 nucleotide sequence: TGTGCCTGGAGTGTGGGACTAGCGGGTCACAATGAGCAGTTCTTC. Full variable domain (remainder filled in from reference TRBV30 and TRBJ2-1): SQTIHQWPATLVQPVGSPLSLECTVEGTSNPNLYWYRQAAGRGLQLLFYSVGIGQISSEVPQNLSASRPQDRQFILSSKKLLLSDSGFYLCAWSVGLAGHNEQFFGPGTRLTVL.